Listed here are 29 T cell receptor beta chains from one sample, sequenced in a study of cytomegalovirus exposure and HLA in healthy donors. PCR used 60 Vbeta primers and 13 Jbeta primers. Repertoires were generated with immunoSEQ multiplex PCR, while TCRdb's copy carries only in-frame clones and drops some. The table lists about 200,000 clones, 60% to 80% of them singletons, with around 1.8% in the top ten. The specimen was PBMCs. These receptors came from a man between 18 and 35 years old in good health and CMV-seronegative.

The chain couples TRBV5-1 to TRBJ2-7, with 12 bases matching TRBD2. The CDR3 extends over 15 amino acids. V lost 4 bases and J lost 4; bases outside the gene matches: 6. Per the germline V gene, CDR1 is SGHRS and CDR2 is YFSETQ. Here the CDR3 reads CASSVTSGGKYEQYF. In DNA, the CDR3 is TGCGCCAGCAGCGTCACTAGCGGGGGGAAGTACGAGCAGTACTTC.

This CDR3 is CASSLNPGGADGYTF. The CDR3, as DNA: TGCGCCAGCAGCTTGAATCCTGGGGGGGCGGATGGCTACACCTTC. This sequence joins TRBV5-1 and TRBJ1-2; D possibly corresponds to TRBD1 (6 bases). CDR3 size: 15 residues. Germline-derived CDR1 and CDR2 are SGHRS and YFSETQ. The V gene lost 1 base and the J gene lost 6 bases, with 16 bases spanning the gap.

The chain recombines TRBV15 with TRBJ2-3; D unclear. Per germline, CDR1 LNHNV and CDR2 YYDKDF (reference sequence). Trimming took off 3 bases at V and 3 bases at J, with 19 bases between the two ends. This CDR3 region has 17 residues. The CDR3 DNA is TGTGCCACCAGCAGGCCCCTGAGCCCAGAGACAACAGATACGCAGTATTTT. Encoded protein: CATSRPLSPETTDTQYF.

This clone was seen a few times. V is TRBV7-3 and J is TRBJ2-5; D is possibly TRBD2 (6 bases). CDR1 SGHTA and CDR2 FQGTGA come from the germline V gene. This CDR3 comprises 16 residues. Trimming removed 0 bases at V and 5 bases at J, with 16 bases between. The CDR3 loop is CASSLTPGGYTETQYF. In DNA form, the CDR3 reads TGTGCCAGCAGCTTAACCCCTGGGGGGTACACGGAGACCCAGTACTTC.

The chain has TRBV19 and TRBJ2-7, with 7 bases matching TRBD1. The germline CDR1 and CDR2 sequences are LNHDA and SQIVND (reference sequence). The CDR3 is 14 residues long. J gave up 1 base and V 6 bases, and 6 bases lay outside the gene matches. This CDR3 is CASRQPGQSYEQYF. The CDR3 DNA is TGTGCCAGTAGACAACCGGGACAGTCCTACGAGCAGTACTTC.

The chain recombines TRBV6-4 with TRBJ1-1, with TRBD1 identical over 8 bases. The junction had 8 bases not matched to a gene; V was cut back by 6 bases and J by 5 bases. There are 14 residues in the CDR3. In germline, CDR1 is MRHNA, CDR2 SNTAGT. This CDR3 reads CASRMTGEGTEAFF. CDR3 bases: TGTGCCAGCAGGATGACAGGGGAGGGGACTGAAGCTTTCTTT.

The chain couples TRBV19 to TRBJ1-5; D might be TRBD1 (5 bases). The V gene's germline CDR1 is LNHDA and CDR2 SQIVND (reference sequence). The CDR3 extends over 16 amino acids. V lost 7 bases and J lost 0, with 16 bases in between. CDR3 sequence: CASTLDRTYSNQPQHF. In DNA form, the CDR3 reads TGTGCCAGTACCTTAGACAGAACATATAGCAATCAGCCCCAGCATTTT.

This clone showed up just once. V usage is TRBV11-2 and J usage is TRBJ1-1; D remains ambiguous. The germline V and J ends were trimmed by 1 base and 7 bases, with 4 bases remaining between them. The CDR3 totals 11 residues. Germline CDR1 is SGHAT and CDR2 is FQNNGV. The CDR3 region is CASSLVSEAFF. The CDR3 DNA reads TGTGCCAGCAGCTTAGTGAGTGAAGCTTTCTTT.

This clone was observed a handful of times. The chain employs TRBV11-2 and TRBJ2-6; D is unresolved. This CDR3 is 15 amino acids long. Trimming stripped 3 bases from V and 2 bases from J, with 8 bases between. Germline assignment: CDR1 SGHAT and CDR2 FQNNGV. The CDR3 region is CASSFYGTGANVLTF. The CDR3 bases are TGTGCCAGCAGCTTCTACGGTACTGGGGCCAACGTCCTGACTTTC.

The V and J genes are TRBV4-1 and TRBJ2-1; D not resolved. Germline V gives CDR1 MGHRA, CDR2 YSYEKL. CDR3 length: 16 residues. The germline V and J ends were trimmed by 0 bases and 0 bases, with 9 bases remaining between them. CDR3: CASSQERHSSYNEQFF. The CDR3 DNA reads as TGCGCCAGCAGCCAAGAAAGGCACAGCTCCTACAATGAGCAGTTCTTC.

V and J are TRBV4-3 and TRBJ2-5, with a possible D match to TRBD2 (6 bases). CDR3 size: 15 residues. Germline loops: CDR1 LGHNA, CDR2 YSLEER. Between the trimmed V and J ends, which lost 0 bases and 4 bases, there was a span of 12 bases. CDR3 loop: CASSQEPGVRETQYF. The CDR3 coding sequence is TGCGCCAGCAGCCAAGAACCGGGAGTCAGAGAGACCCAGTACTTC.

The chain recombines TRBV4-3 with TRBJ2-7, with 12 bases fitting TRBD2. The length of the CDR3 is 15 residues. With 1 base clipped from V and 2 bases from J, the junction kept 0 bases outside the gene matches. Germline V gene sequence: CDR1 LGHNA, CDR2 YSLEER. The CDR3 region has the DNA TGCGCCAGCAGCCAAGGACTAGCGGGGGCCTACGAGCAGTACTTC. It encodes CASSQGLAGAYEQYF.

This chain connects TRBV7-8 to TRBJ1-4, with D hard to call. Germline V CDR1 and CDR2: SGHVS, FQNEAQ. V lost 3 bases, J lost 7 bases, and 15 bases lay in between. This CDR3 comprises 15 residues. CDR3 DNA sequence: TGTGCCAGCAGCTTGGCCGGGTCCGTAGGTGAAAAACTGTTTTTT. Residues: CASSLAGSVGEKLFF. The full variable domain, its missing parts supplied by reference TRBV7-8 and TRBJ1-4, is GAGVSQSPRYKVAKRGQDVALRCDPISGHVSLFWYQQALGQGPEFLTYFQNEAQLDKSGLPSDRFFAERPEGSVSTLKIQRTQQEDSAVYLCASSLAGSVGEKLFFGSGTQLSVL.

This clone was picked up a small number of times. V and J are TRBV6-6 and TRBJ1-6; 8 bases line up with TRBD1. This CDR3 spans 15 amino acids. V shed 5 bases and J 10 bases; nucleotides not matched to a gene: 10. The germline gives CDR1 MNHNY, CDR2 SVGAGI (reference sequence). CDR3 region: CASSKQGVGGSPLHF. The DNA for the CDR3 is TGTGCCAGCAGTAAACAGGGGGTTGGGGGGTCACCCCTCCACTTT.

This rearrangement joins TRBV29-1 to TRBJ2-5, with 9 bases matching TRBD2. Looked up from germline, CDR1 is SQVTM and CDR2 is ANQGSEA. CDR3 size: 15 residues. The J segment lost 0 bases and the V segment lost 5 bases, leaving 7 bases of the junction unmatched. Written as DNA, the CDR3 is TGCAGCGTTACCACCCTAGCGGGGAACCAAGAGACCCAGTACTTC. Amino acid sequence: CSVTTLAGNQETQYF.

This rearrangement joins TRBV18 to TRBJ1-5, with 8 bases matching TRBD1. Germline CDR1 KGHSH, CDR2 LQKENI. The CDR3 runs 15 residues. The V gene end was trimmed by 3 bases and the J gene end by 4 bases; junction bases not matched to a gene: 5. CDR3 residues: CASSPGTGANQPQHF. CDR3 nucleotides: TGTGCCAGCTCACCGGGGACAGGCGCAAATCAGCCCCAGCATTTT.

CDR3 sequence: CASSLGRDNEQFF. The DNA for the CDR3 is TGTGCCAGCAGCTTGGGGAGGGACAATGAGCAGTTCTTC. The V call is TRBV5-4, the J call TRBJ2-1; TRBD2 might be the D (6 bases). The CDR3 is 13 amino acids. Between the trimmed V and J ends, which lost 0 bases and 5 bases, there was a span of 6 bases. Per the germline V gene, CDR1 is SGHNT and CDR2 is YYREEE (reference sequence).

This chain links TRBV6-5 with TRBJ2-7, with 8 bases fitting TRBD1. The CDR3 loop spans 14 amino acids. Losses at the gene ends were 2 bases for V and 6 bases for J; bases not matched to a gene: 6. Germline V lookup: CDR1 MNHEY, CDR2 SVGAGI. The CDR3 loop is CASSYGGTGSEQYF. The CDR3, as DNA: TGTGCCAGCAGTTACGGGGGGACAGGTAGCGAGCAGTACTTC.

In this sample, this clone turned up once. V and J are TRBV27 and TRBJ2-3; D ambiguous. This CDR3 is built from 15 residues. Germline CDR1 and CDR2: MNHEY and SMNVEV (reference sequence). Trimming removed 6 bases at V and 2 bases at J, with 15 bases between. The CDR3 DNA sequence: TGTGCCAGCAGGGCCGGTACAGTCATCACAGATACGCAGTATTTT. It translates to CASRAGTVITDTQYF.

The CDR3 sequence is CASSLAYYGRLNSPLHF. CDR3 DNA sequence: TGTGCCAGCAGTTTAGCCTATTATGGCAGGCTTAATTCACCCCTCCACTTT. This chain joins TRBV28 and TRBJ1-6; D ambiguous. The CDR3 totals 17 residues. Trimming took off 2 bases at V and 6 bases at J, with 17 bases between the two ends. Germline CDR1 MDHEN, CDR2 SYDVKM. Together with reference TRBV28 and TRBJ1-6, the CDR3 gives the full variable domain: DVKVTQSSRYLVKRTGEKVFLECVQDMDHENMFWYRQDPGLGLRLIYFSYDVKMKEKGDIPEGYSVSREKKERFSLILESASTNQTSMYLCASSLAYYGRLNSPLHFGNGTRLTVT.

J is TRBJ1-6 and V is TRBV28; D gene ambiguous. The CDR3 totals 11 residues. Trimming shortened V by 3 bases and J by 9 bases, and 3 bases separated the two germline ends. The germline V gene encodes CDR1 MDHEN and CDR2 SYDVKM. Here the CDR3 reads CASSLRSPLHF. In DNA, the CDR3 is TGTGCCAGCAGTTTGCGTTCACCCCTCCACTTT.

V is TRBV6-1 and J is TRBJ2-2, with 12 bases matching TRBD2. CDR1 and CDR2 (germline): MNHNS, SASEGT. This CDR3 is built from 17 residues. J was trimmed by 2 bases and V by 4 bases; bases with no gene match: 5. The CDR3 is CASSATSGGTNTGELFF. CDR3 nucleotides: TGTGCCAGCAGTGCTACTAGCGGGGGGACCAACACCGGGGAGCTGTTTTTT.

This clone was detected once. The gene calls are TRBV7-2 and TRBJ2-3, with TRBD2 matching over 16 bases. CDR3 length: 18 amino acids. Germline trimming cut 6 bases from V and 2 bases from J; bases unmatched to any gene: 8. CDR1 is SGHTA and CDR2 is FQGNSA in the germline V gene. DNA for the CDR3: TGTGCCAGCAGTCGCAGGGGACTAGCGGGGGGGTACACAGATACGCAGTATTTT. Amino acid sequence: CASSRRGLAGGYTDTQYF.

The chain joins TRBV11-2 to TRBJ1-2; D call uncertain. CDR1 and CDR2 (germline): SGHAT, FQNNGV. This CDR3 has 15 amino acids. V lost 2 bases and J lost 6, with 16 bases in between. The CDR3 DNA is TGTGCCAGCAGCTTATGGAGTGGCCGGGTTGATGGCTACACCTTC. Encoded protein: CASSLWSGRVDGYTF.

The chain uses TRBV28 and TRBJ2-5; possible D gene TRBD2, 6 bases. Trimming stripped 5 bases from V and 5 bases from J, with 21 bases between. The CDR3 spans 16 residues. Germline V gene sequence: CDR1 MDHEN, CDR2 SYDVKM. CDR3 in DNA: TGTGCCAGCAGTGTCGGACCCTACGGGAGAACGGAGACCCAGTACTTC. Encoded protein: CASSVGPYGRTETQYF.

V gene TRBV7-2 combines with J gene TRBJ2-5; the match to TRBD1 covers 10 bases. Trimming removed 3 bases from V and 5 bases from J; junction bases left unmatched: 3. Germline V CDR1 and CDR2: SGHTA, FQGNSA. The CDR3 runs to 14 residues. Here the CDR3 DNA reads TGTGCCAGCAGCTTCGGACAGGGGGTTGAGACCCAGTACTTC. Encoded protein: CASSFGQGVETQYF.

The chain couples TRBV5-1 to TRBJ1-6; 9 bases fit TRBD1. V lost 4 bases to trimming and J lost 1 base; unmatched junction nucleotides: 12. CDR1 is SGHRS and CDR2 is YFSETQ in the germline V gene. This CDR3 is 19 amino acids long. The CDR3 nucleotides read TGCGCCAGCAGCACCGGACAGGGGCAACATGGGTCCTATAATTCACCCCTCCACTTT. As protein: CASSTGQGQHGSYNSPLHF. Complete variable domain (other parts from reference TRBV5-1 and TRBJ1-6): KAGVTQTPRYLIKTRGQQVTLSCSPISGHRSVSWYQQTPGQGLQFLFEYFSETQRNKGNFPGRFSGRQFSNSRSEMNVSTLELGDSALYLCASSTGQGQHGSYNSPLHFGNGTRLTVT.

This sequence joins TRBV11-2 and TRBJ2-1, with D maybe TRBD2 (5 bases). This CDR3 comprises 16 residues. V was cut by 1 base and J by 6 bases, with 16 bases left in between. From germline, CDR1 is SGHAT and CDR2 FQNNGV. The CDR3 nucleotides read TGTGCCAGCAGCTTAGGCGTAAAGGGCGCGGGCAATGAGCAGTTCTTC. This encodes CASSLGVKGAGNEQFF.

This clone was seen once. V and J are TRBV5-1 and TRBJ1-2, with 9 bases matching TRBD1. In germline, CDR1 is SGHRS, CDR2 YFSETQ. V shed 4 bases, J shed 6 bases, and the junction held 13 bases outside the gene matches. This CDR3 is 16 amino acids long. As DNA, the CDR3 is TGCGCCAGCAGCCTCTGGACAGGGGAGGTTAATCATGGCTACACCTTC. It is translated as CASSLWTGEVNHGYTF.